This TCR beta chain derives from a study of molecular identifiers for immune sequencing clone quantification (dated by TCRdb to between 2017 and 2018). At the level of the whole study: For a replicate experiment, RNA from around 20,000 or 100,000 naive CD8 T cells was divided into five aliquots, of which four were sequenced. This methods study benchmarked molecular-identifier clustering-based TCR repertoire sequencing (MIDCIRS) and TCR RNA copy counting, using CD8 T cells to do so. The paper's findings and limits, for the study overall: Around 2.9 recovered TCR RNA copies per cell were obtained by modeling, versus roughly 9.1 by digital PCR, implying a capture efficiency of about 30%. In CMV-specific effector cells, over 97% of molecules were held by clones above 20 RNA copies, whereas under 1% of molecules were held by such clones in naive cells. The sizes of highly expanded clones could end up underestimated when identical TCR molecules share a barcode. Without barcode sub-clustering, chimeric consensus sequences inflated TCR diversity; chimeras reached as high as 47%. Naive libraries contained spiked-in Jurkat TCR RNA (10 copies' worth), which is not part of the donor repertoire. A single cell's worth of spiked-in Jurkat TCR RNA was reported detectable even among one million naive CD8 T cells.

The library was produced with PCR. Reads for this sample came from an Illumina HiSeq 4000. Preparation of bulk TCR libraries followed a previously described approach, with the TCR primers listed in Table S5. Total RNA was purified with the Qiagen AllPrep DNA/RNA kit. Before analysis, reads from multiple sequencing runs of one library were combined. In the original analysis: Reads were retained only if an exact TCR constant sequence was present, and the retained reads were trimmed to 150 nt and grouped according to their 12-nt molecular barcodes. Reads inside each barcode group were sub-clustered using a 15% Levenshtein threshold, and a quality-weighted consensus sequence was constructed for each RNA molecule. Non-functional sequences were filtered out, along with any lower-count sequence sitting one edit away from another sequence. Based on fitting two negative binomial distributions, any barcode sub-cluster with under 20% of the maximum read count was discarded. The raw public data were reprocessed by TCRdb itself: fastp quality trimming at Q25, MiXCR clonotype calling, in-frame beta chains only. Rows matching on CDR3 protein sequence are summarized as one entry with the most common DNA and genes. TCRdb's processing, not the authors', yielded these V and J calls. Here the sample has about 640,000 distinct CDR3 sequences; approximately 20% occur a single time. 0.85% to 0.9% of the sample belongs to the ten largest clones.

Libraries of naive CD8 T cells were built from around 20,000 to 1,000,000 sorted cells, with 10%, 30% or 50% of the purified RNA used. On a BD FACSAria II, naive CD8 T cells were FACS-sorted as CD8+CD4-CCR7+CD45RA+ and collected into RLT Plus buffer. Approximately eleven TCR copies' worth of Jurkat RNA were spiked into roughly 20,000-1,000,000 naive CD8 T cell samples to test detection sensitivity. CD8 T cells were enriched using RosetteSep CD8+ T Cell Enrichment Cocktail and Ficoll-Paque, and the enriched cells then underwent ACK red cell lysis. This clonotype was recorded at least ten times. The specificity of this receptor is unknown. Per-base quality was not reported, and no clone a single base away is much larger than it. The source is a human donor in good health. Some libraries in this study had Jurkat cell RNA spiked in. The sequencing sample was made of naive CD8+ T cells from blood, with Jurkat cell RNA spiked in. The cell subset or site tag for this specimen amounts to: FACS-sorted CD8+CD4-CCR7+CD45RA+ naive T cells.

CDR3 region: CASSLDLGIYNEQFF. The DNA sequence reads TGTGCCAGCAGCTTAGATTTAGGGATTTACAATGAGCAGTTCTTC. The V and J segments used are TRBV7-2 and TRBJ2-1, with the D gene too uncertain to name. The junction carries 11 bases between V and J, which are trimmed by 1 base and 4 bases respectively. Per the germline V gene, SGHTA is the CDR1 and FQGNSA is the CDR2. Its CDR3 holds 15 amino acids, cysteine through phenylalanine. The entry retains the CDR3 DNA only, 45 bases that are in frame from base 1.